This note documents a single TCR beta chain sequence. Its antigen is still unknown. Cyclophosphamide on days +3 and +4 followed busulfan-fludarabine conditioning and a marrow graft. Assay used: immunoSEQ multiplex PCR; TCRdb lists only in-frame clones, some missing. Of roughly 7,600 clones listed, 82% are singletons. This sample was taken from a study of T cells after posttransplantation cyclophosphamide. Study results and caveats: Blood and skin or GI T cell repertoires showed limited TRB overlap. Later blood repertoires were often dominated by clones from the donor CD8+ memory compartment.

The sequence derives from a female patient in her 40s who received an allogeneic stem cell transplant from a related donor, was CMV-positive, and had no GVHD. Some T cells may trace back to the graft donor. Material: CD4+ T cells sorted from blood, obtained approximately 1,100 days after allogeneic stem cell transplant with posttransplant cyclophosphamide.

CDR3 protein: CASSTSAQGGSYEQYF. In nucleotides, the CDR3 is TGTGCCAGCAGCACCTCTGCACAGGGTGGCTCCTACGAGCAGTACTTC. The chain uses TRBV5-5 and TRBJ2-7, with a tentative D call TRBD1 (6 bases). V lost 4 bases and J lost 0, with 17 bases in between. Per germline, CDR1 SGHKS and CDR2 YYEKEE (reference sequence). The CDR3 spans 16 residues.